This T cell receptor beta chain is drawn from a study of siplizumab effects on memory and regulatory T cells. Germline V gives CDR1 SQVTM, CDR2 ANQGSEA. Between the trimmed V and J ends, which lost 4 bases and 4 bases, there was a span of 13 bases. CDR3 length: 13 amino acids. This clone was counted a few times. Its antigen is undetermined. Study-level results: Naive or memory phenotype assignment was not possible for roughly 75-96% of proliferating CD4+ or CD8+ clones. Confirmation was lacking for the suppressive function of proliferating Tregs derived from siplizumab cultures.

The method was immunoSEQ multiplex PCR; TCRdb's version includes in-frame clones alone and lacks a portion of them. The sample lists 90,000 to 95,000 clones, over 85% seen once, with over 5.5% in the top ten. Sample: CD8+ T cells sorted from blood. The TCR comes from a human donor in good health. V and J are TRBV29-1 and TRBJ1-1; TRBD1 might be the D (6 bases). The CDR3 DNA follows: TGCAGCGTTGCCAGGGGAGAGGGCACTGAAGCTTTCTTT. Translated: CSVARGEGTEAFF.